This T cell receptor (beta chain) is from a study of blood T cell repertoires in COVID-19 (dated by TCRdb to 2019 to 2021). General notes on the study: Samples covering the acute and convalescent phases of COVID-19 were provided by collaborators in the United States, Italy and Spain. Samples came from the ongoing ImmuneRACE study (first 160 participants) plus 1,254 subjects from 6 global collaborators. Where available, HLA class I and class II types were taken from metadata supplied by the sample provider and were not determined by assay-based typing. Nearly every sample came with metadata listing a de-identified subject ID, COVID-19 status, age in years and sex. The dataset comprised deeply sampled blood TCRbeta repertoires from subjects exposed to, actively infected with, or recovered from COVID-19. The prospective study material was composed of cDNA or gDNA derived from T cells, B-cell-depleted T cells, or PBMCs. The repertoires were made available in a free public database intended to serve as a resource for research on the immune response to SARS-CoV-2. Results and caveats for the whole study, not just this receptor: The quantity of clinical and demographic metadata differed by source and by participant and was supplied without curation.

Its CDR3 holds 13 amino acids, cysteine through phenylalanine. This entry keeps only the CDR3 DNA: 39 bases, framed from base 1. For CDR1 and CDR2, the germline V gene (reference sequence) lists SGHNT and YYREEE. V drops 4 bases and J drops 5 bases, leaving 13 bases in between. The immunoSEQ Assay, a bias-controlled multiplex PCR, was used to amplify TCRbeta CDR3 regions from genomic DNA. The authors' analysis ran thus. The number of nucleated cells in each sample was estimated from the amplification of reference gene primers within the assay. To quantify the absolute abundance of each unique TCRbeta CDR3 rearrangement, sequence reads were collapsed and filtered. For each sample, productive Simpson clonality was calculated as the square root of Simpson's diversity index across productive rearrangements. TCRdb obtained this table from immuneACCESS and retained in-frame rearrangements with V and J assigned. These tables miss some clones; where compared with another copy, unresolved V genes account for less than half of the shortfall, and the remainder is unexplained. D and trimming were read from the DNA, whereas the V and J calls and clone size are those reported in that table. The sample has under 150,000 clones on record, about three quarters of them singletons. The ten top clones hold about 12% of the sample.

As for this clone: Its cognate antigen has yet to be identified. The record has no base qualities; no much larger clone is one base away.

Whole blood was collected in K2EDTA tubes by collaborating institutions according to the institutions' own protocols. For TCRbeta analysis, collaborators shipped samples as frozen whole blood, isolated PBMCs, or DNA extracted from either of those sample types. The chain uses TRBV5-4 and TRBJ2-7; TRBD2 is a possible D gene, resting on 6 matching bases. The clonotype comes from a man older than 75 with acute or convalescent COVID-19. Sample: peripheral blood. This receptor carries the CDR3 CASSGGTGDEQYF. Here is the DNA: TGTGCCAGCAGCGGCGGGACCGGCGACGAGCAGTACTTC.